This T cell receptor (beta chain) appears in the sequencing data of a study of blood T cells in healthy people across ages. Overall study results and limits: It was found that TCR beta diversity correlated strongly with the percentage of naive T cells.

CDR3 length: 14 amino acids. The V end lost 3 bases, the J end lost 2 bases, and 10 bases lay between the germline ends. Looked up from germline, CDR1 is LGHNA and CDR2 is YNFKEQ. In regard to this clonotype: Its antigen is undetermined.

Then a second PCR, running roughly 7 to 11 cycles, was carried out with a sample-barcoded 5' primer and a J-beta primer mix. TCRdb re-derived calls from the 5' RACE reads in MiXCR, one entry per CDR3 protein. Among about 970,000 distinct CDR3 sequences listed, around 54% were seen once. Those donating, healthy Caucasian individuals from Russia, were aged about 6 to 100. Whenever a sample was processed, at least 6.5 million PBMCs were isolated. The sequence was obtained from a woman aged 55-75 years in good health. The chain has TRBV4-2 and TRBJ2-5, with TRBD1 as a possible D gene (6 bases). Sequenced input: blood. The chain's CDR3 is CASSHNGQQETQYF. DNA of the CDR3: TGTGCCAGCAGCCACAACGGACAGCAAGAGACCCAGTACTTC.